This TCR beta chain came from a study of beta chain features in type 1 diabetes. Study summary: Across the samples, some 98,000,000 sorted cells were examined in total.

As to this clone: Its antigen is unknown.

cDNA synthesis used the whole RNA isolate, giving expressed TCRB sequences. Several million reads on average were seen across naive, central memory and regulatory T cell samples. Repertoires were generated with immunoSEQ multiplex PCR, while TCRdb's copy carries only in-frame clones and drops some. The sample includes 400,000 or so clones, over 9% of them seen just once. The study, taken as a whole, reports: The VDJ junctions of type 1 diabetes patients carried fewer insertions and more deletions. TCRB CDR3 length was moderately but significantly reduced in all four CD4+ subsets of Type 1 diabetes patients. The naive, central memory and Treg TCRB repertoires showed an apparent similarity that was greater among patients than among healthy donors.

The sequence came from a man aged 25 to 40 with type 1 diabetes. The sequenced sample consisted of central memory CD4+ T cells from blood.

This CDR3 reads CASSLDWEGREQYF. The CDR3 nucleotides are TGTGCCAGCTCACTAGACTGGGAGGGCCGGGAGCAGTACTTC. The chain is built from TRBV18 and TRBJ2-7; 7 bases fit TRBD2. V dropped 4 bases and J dropped 7; count of bases not matched to a gene: 10. The CDR3 consists of 14 residues. Germline V lookup: CDR1 KGHSH, CDR2 LQKENI.